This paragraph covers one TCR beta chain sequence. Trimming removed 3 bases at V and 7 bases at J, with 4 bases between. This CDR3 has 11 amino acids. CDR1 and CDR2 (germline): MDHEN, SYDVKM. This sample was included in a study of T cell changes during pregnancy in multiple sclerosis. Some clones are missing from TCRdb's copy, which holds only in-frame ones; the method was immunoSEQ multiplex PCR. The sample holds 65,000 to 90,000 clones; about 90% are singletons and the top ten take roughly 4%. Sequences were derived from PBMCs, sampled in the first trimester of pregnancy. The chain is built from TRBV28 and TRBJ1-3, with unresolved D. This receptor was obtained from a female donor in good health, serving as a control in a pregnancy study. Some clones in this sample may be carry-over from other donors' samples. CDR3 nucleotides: TGTGCCAGCAGTTTCATCAACACCATATATTTT. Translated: CASSFINTIYF.